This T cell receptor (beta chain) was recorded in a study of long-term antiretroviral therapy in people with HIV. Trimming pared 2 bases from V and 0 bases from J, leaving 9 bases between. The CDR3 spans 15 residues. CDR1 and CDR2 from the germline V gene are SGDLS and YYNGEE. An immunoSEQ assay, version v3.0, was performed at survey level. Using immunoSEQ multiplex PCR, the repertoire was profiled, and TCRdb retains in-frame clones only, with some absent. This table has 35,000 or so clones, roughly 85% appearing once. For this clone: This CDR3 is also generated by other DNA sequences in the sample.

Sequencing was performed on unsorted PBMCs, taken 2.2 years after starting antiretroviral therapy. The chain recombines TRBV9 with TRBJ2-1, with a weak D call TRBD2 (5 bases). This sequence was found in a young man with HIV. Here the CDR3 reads CASSVGGGSYNEQFF. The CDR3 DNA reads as TGTGCCAGCAGCGTTGGAGGAGGCTCCTACAATGAGCAGTTCTTC.